The 15 T cell receptor beta chains given below trace back to one sample, sequenced in a study of CD8+ T cells in alopecia areata. Treatment indicated: oral pan-JAK inhibitor, 5-10 mg twice daily. Extracted from the samples, RNA was reverse transcribed into cDNA to serve as the sequencing template. Using immunoSEQ multiplex PCR, the repertoire was profiled, and TCRdb retains in-frame clones only, with some absent. The repertoire holds over 150,000 clones, with roughly 64% as singletons. Sample: CD8+ T cells sorted from blood, taken at week 24, from a patient treated with tofacitinib. Source of these receptors: a human donor with alopecia areata.

This rearrangement joins TRBV5-6 to TRBJ1-5, with TRBD1 identical over 10 bases. CDR3 length: 15 amino acids. The V and J ends lost 4 bases and 4 bases, in that order; junction bases with no gene match: 5. CDR1 is SGHDT and CDR2 is YYEEEE in the germline V gene. The CDR3 reads CASSPGQGVNQPQHF. In nucleotides, the CDR3 is TGTGCCAGCAGCCCTGGACAGGGGGTAAATCAGCCCCAGCATTTT.

V and J are TRBV5-6 and TRBJ2-1; the match to TRBD1 covers 8 bases. Germline V gene lookup returns CDR1 SGHDT and CDR2 YYEEEE. J lost 10 bases, V lost 4 bases, and 7 bases had no gene match. This CDR3 contains 13 residues. This CDR3 is CASSKGTGGEQFF. DNA for the CDR3: TGTGCCAGCAGCAAAGGGACAGGCGGCGAGCAGTTCTTC.

The V gene is TRBV30, the J gene TRBJ2-3, with 10 bases identical to TRBD2. From germline, CDR1 is GTSNPN and CDR2 SVGIG (reference sequence). The V segment lost 3 bases and the J segment 4 bases; nucleotides outside the gene matches: 7. The CDR3 is 15 amino acids. The CDR3 protein is CAWRKRGGGSDTQYF. CDR3 in DNA: TGTGCCTGGAGAAAGCGGGGGGGCGGGTCAGATACGCAGTATTTT.

This clone is medium-sized within its sample. V usage is TRBV13 and J usage is TRBJ1-1; D remains unclear. Germline V CDR1 and CDR2: PRHDT, FYEKMQ (reference sequence). V was shortened by 5 bases and J by 8 bases, with 12 bases between the two germline ends. This CDR3 is built from 12 residues. Here the CDR3 DNA reads TGTGCCAGCAGCCCCCGGAGAACAGAAGCTTTCTTT. Residues: CASSPRRTEAFF.

This clone has just one count. V and J are TRBV11-1 and TRBJ2-2; the D gene is possibly TRBD1 (5 bases). The CDR3 loop spans 15 amino acids. Trimming left V 3 bases short and J 5 bases short, with 13 bases between. Germline CDR1 reads SGHAT; CDR2 reads FQDESV (reference sequence). DNA for the CDR3: TGTGCCAGCAGCTTTGGAGACAGCCCGACCGGGGAGCTGTTTTTT. This codes for CASSFGDSPTGELFF.

The genes are TRBV29-1 and TRBJ1-2, with D possibly matching TRBD1 (5 bases). The CDR3 is made up of 13 amino acids. V lost 7 bases, J lost 7 bases, and 19 bases lay in between. From germline, CDR1 is SQVTM and CDR2 ANQGSEA. CDR3 coding DNA: TGCAGCGCCTCCGGGGCCTCCTCGATTGGCTACACCTTC. This sequence encodes CSASGASSIGYTF.

The chain employs TRBV28 and TRBJ2-7; D unresolved. The CDR3 covers 11 residues. CDR1 is MDHEN, CDR2 SYDVKM, per germline. V lost 2 bases and J 11 bases, leaving 10 bases between the germline ends. As DNA, the CDR3 is TGTGCCAGCAGTTTAGGGCCGACCAAGTACTTC. Translating it yields CASSLGPTKYF.

This clone has only one observation. The chain couples TRBV11-2 to TRBJ2-7, with TRBD1 identical over 8 bases. Trimming cost V 5 bases and J 3 bases; bases outside gene matches: 3. Germline-derived CDR1 and CDR2 are SGHAT and FQNNGV. The CDR3 length is 13 residues. The CDR3 DNA is TGTGCCAGCAGCCAAGACAGGGGCTACGAGCAGTACTTC. It is translated as CASSQDRGYEQYF.

The chain has TRBV12-5 and TRBJ2-3, with 9 nucleotides matching TRBD1. Germline CDR1 is LGHNT and CDR2 is FRNRAP. Trimming took 5 bases from V and 4 from J; bases not matched to a gene: 10. The CDR3 contains 16 residues. The CDR3 DNA reads TGTGCTAGTGGTGCCTCCCCGGGACAGGGTGCAGATACGCAGTATTTT. It is translated as CASGASPGQGADTQYF.

This clone was observed a handful of times. The genes are TRBV29-1 and TRBJ2-3; the D gene is possibly TRBD2 (5 bases). Germline V gene data show CDR1 as SQVTM and CDR2 as ANQGSEA. V gave up 7 bases and J gave up 5 bases, with 19 bases separating them. CDR3 length equals 14 residues. The CDR3 DNA follows: TGCAGCGAGCGGCGCGCGATTTCACAAGATACGCAGTATTTT. Protein sequence: CSERRAISQDTQYF.

V gene TRBV13 combines with J gene TRBJ1-2; 7 bases line up with TRBD1. This CDR3 is built from 13 residues. Germline V gene lookup returns CDR1 PRHDT and CDR2 FYEKMQ (reference sequence). The ends lost 10 bases at V and 3 bases at J; junction bases unmatched: 8. CDR3 sequence (DNA): TGTGCCACAACTGGGACAGTTGACTATGGCTACACCTTC. Protein product: CATTGTVDYGYTF.

Remarks on this clone: One end of the junction is discordant with germline, which a read error may explain. This chain uses TRBV28 with TRBJ2-5; TRBD1 matches 7 bases. The CDR3 is 12 residues long. Germline CDR1 MDHEN, CDR2 SYDVKM. CDR3 coding DNA: TGTGCCAGCAGTGTACAGGGGCGAACGATTGACTTC. It specifies CASSVQGRTIDF.

The chain is built from TRBV19 and TRBJ2-1; 12 bases match TRBD2. Per germline, CDR1 LNHDA and CDR2 SQIVND (reference sequence). Losses at the gene ends were 10 bases for V and 6 bases for J; bases not matched to a gene: 7. This CDR3 is built from 14 residues. CDR3 loop: CATNLAGGPNEQFF. The CDR3 region has the DNA TGTGCCACTAATCTAGCGGGGGGGCCCAATGAGCAGTTCTTC.

The V and J genes are TRBV29-1 and TRBJ2-7; D tentatively reads TRBD1 or TRBD2 (5 bases each). Trimming removed 1 base from V and 0 bases from J, with 10 bases in between. Germline V gene data show CDR1 as SQVTM and CDR2 as ANQGSEA. There are 14 residues in the CDR3. The CDR3 DNA reads as TGCAGCGTTGAAGGAGGGGTCAGCTCCTACGAGCAGTACTTC. Its translation is CSVEGGVSSYEQYF.

The chain couples TRBV9 to TRBJ2-1; D is ambiguous. V lost 0 bases to trimming and J lost 4 bases, with 8 bases between them. Germline-derived CDR1 and CDR2 are SGDLS and YYNGEE. The CDR3 is 14 residues long. In DNA, the CDR3 is TGTGCCAGCAGCGTAGACAGCCTATACAATGAGCAGTTCTTC. Residues: CASSVDSLYNEQFF.